The next 3 T cell receptor beta chains were all read from a single sample in a study of T cells in Graves' hyperthyroidism and ophthalmopathy (dated by TCRdb to the late 2010s). The library was built by means of multiplex PCR. The sequencing machine was an Illumina HiSeq 2000. TCR beta CDR3 regions were amplified from RNA transcripts. The TCR CDR3 was subjected to a first round of RT-PCR using the HTBI primer set and the Qiagen OneStep RT-PCR kit. TCRdb took the public reads, trimmed them with fastp at Q25, ran MiXCR for clone calling and kept in-frame beta chains. A single entry per CDR3 protein holds the most common genes and DNA from its merged rows. Counted in this sample were about 320,000 distinct CDR3 sequences; approximately 17% of them appeared once. The ten most abundant clones make up around a third of the sample. What was sequenced was blood. These receptors were collected from a man aged 25 to 40 with Graves' hyperthyroidism.

Ten or more counts support this clonotype. The chain has TRBV12-3 or TRBV12-4 and TRBJ1-1; D gene ambiguous. Trimming took off 3 bases at V and 0 bases at J, with 5 bases between the two ends. The CDR3 contains 13 residues. CDR3 sequence (DNA): TGTGCCAGCAGTTTCTTCCTGAACACTGAAGCTTTCTTT. Its translation is CASSFFLNTEAFF.

This clonotype was seen a few times. The gene calls are TRBV7-9 and TRBJ2-3; no clear D. The CDR3 covers 17 residues. V shed 2 bases and J shed 2 bases, with 17 bases lying between them. Germline V gene lookup returns CDR1 SEHNR and CDR2 FQNEAQ (reference sequence). The CDR3 bases are TGTGCCAGCAGCTTACCCACTCTGGGCAGACTCACAGATACGCAGTATTTT. Translated, it gives CASSLPTLGRLTDTQYF.

The chain joins TRBV9 to TRBJ1-1; tentatively, D is TRBD1 (6 bases). The germline V gene encodes CDR1 SGDLS and CDR2 YYNGEE. CDR3 size: 15 residues. V was cut by 1 base and J by 2 bases, with 12 bases left in between. In DNA form, the CDR3 reads TGTGCCAGCAGCGTATTCCAGGGGCCCAACACTGAAGCTTTCTTT. It is translated as CASSVFQGPNTEAFF. The whole variable domain, filled in from reference TRBV9 and TRBJ1-1, reads DSGVTQTPKHLITATGQRVTLRCSPRSGDLSVYWYQQSLDQGLQFLIQYYNGEERAKGNILERFSAQQFPDLHSELNLSSLELGDSALYFCASSVFQGPNTEAFFGQGTRLTVV.